This T cell receptor (beta chain) came from a study of blood T cell repertoires in COVID-19 (dated by TCRdb to the early 2020s). Context from the whole study: Collaborator samples came from the United States, Italy and Spain and covered acute and convalescent phases of COVID-19. The material from the prospective study consisted of cDNA or gDNA derived from T cells, B-cell-depleted T cells, or PBMCs. Deeply sampled blood TCRbeta repertoires from subjects exposed to, actively infected with, or recovered from COVID-19 were included in the dataset. The repertoires were released in a freely available public database meant as a resource for research on the immune response to SARS-CoV-2. The samples were drawn from two sources: the first 160 participants of the ongoing ImmuneRACE study, and fewer than 1,500 subjects contributed by 6 global collaborators. A de-identified subject ID, COVID-19 status, age in years and sex were almost always included in the sample metadata. Where HLA class I and class II types were available, the types were taken from metadata supplied by the sample provider, not from assay-based typing.

Concerning this clone: Which antigen it targets is not known. No much larger clone is present one base from it, and per-base qualities are unavailable.

In the prospective study, participants were about 18 to 95 years old, resided in about two dozen geographic areas of the United States, and were enrolled through a virtual design. In the prospective study, cohorts were assigned on the basis of participant-reported clinical history obtained from a screening survey and a study questionnaire. ImmuneRACE Cohort 3 recovered participants were defined by two consecutive negative NP/OP PCR tests, healthcare professional clearance, or symptom resolution. Mobile phlebotomists in the prospective study collected whole blood, serum and a nasopharyngeal or oropharyngeal swab from every participant. Additional blood draws and questionnaires over an approximately two-month period could optionally be provided by prospective study participants. Blood samples from the prospective study were shipped frozen or at room temperature prior to DNA extraction. The CDR3 has 15 amino acids, counting the end cysteine and phenylalanine. The CDR3 DNA has 45 bases and is translated from base 1. For CDR1 and CDR2, the germline V gene lists SGHDT and YYEEEE. V is shortened by 1 base, J by 8 bases, and the region joining them spans 13 bases.

The immunoSEQ Assay, a bias-controlled multiplex PCR, was used to amplify TCRbeta CDR3 regions from genomic DNA. The study's processing was this. Nucleated cell counts per sample were estimated from amplification of reference gene primers within the assay. Sequence reads were collapsed and filtered to measure the absolute abundance of every unique TCRbeta CDR3 rearrangement. For each sample, productive Simpson clonality was calculated as the square root of Simpson's diversity index across productive rearrangements. In its TCRdb copy, this immuneACCESS table keeps in-frame sequences only and misses some clones. Where compared with another copy, unresolved V genes explain less than half of these, and the others have no known cause. V and J calls plus clone size are reproduced from that table; the DNA served to infer D and trimming. The sample records about 210,000 clones, 80% to 90% of which are singletons. 1.2% of the sample rests with the top ten.

What the study reported, not specific to this receptor: How much clinical and demographic metadata was included differed by source and by participant, and the metadata was provided uncurated.

The chain is encoded by TRBV5-6 joined to TRBJ1-6; the D gene is not confidently resolved. This sequence was found in a man aged 30 to 39 who had recovered from COVID-19. The sequencing input was PBMCs or T cells enriched from blood (not recorded which). The CDR3 loop reads CASSLPSEGHSPLHF. The DNA sequence is as follows: TGTGCCAGCAGCTTGCCCTCGGAGGGTCATTCACCCCTCCACTTT.